These 25 T cell receptor beta chains were sequenced from one sample in a study of human thymus T cells. Here immunoSEQ multiplex PCR was the method, and the copy in TCRdb shows in-frame clones only, minus some. Here the sample spans about 50,000 clones, more than 85% being singletons. Sequenced material: blood. Receptor source: a girl in the first two years of life with a congenital heart defect but otherwise immunologically healthy.

The chain uses TRBV7-9 and TRBJ1-4; unclear D gene. Germline values: CDR1 SEHNR, CDR2 FQNEAQ (reference sequence). The CDR3 loop spans 13 amino acids. The V gene lost 2 bases and the J gene lost 5 bases, with 6 bases spanning the gap. CDR3 sequence reads: CASSLNGNEKLFF. The DNA for the CDR3 is TGTGCCAGCAGCTTAAACGGGAATGAAAAACTGTTTTTT.

This clone was recorded a few times. The chain is built from TRBV9 and TRBJ2-3; TRBD2 is a possible D gene (6 bases). CDR1 and CDR2 (germline): SGDLS, YYNGEE. V was cut by 3 bases and J by 11 bases, with 16 bases left in between. The CDR3 sequence is 13 residues long. The CDR3 region is CASSAPLPGEQYF. For the CDR3, the DNA is TGTGCCAGCAGCGCCCCTCTGCCGGGGGAGCAGTATTTT.

This clone was detected once. J is TRBJ2-3 and V is TRBV4-3; 8 bases line up with TRBD2. The CDR3 covers 15 residues. The junction had 5 bases not matched to a gene; V was cut back by 0 bases and J by 6 bases. The germline CDR1 and CDR2 sequences are LGHNA and YSLEER. The DNA for the CDR3 is TGCGCCAGCAGCCAAGAGGCCGGGAGGGGCGATACGCAGTATTTT. This codes for CASSQEAGRGDTQYF.

This chain connects TRBV29-1 to TRBJ1-2; possible D gene TRBD1, 6 bases. Germline loops: CDR1 SQVTM, CDR2 ANQGSEA. Trimming stripped 5 bases from V and 7 bases from J, with 20 bases between. The CDR3 runs to 14 residues. The CDR3: CSVQPKAGAGGYTF. CDR3 nucleotide sequence: TGCAGCGTTCAACCCAAGGCGGGGGCAGGTGGCTACACCTTC.

The gene calls are TRBV10-1 and TRBJ2-5, with TRBD1 matching 7 bases. V was pared by 5 bases and J by 5 bases, with 11 bases of the junction left unmatched. CDR3 length: 15 amino acids. The V gene's germline CDR1 is WNHNN and CDR2 SYGVQD (reference sequence). As DNA, the CDR3 is TGCGCCAGCAGTAAGGACAGGCTCCCACGGGAGACCCAGTACTTC. As protein: CASSKDRLPRETQYF.

The V gene is TRBV7-9, the J gene TRBJ2-7, with 7 nucleotides matching TRBD1. The CDR3 covers 14 residues. V lost 5 bases to trimming and J lost 3 bases; unmatched junction nucleotides: 7. Germline CDR1 SEHNR, CDR2 FQNEAQ (reference sequence). As DNA, the CDR3 is TGTGCCAGCAGCCTTTTCCGGGACAGCTACGAGCAGTACTTC. Protein sequence: CASSLFRDSYEQYF. The variable domain in full, with the rest retrieved from reference TRBV7-9 and TRBJ2-7, is DTGVSQNPRHKITKRGQNVTFRCDPISEHNRLYWYRQTLGQGPEFLTYFQNEAQLEKSRLLSDRFSAERPKGSFSTLEIQRTEQGDSAMYLCASSLFRDSYEQYFGPGTRLTVT.

In its sample, this clone was seen once. The chain combines TRBV20-1 with TRBJ2-1; D is ambiguous. The V gene's germline CDR1 is DFQATT and CDR2 SNEGSKA (reference sequence). This CDR3 region has 11 residues. The V end lost 2 bases, the J end lost 7 bases, and 6 bases lay between the germline ends. Written as DNA, the CDR3 is TGCAGTGCTAGACCCGGGAATGAGCAGTTCTTC. Its translation: CSARPGNEQFF.

V usage is TRBV9 and J usage is TRBJ2-3; 8 bases align to TRBD2. CDR3 length equals 17 residues. The germline V gene has CDR1 SGDLS and CDR2 YYNGEE. The junction had 11 bases not matched to a gene; V was cut back by 3 bases and J by 2 bases. CDR3 loop: CASSGPRVSGITDTQYF. DNA of the CDR3: TGTGCCAGCAGCGGACCTCGGGTTAGCGGGATCACAGATACGCAGTATTTT.

As DNA, the CDR3 is TGTGCCAGCGCACTGAGCGGTCGAGGGGCAGATACGCAGTATTTT. Protein: CASALSGRGADTQYF. This sequence joins TRBV7-3 and TRBJ2-3; tentatively, D is TRBD1 or TRBD2 (5 bases each). V shed 8 bases and J shed 4 bases, with 19 bases lying between them. The CDR3 sequence is 15 residues long. Germline V CDR1 and CDR2: SGHTA, FQGTGA.

The V and J genes are TRBV29-1 and TRBJ2-7; the match to TRBD2 covers 13 bases. The germline V gene encodes CDR1 SQVTM and CDR2 ANQGSEA. Trimming removed 4 bases from V and 2 bases from J; junction bases left unmatched: 20. The CDR3 runs 20 residues. CDR3 in amino acids: CSVAGQGLEGLAGKPYEQYF. Here the CDR3 DNA reads TGCAGCGTTGCTGGACAGGGTTTGGAGGGACTAGCGGGAAAGCCCTACGAGCAGTACTTC.

This clone has a single count. V usage is TRBV14 and J usage is TRBJ2-3; the D is unclear. This CDR3 contains 18 residues. V lost 4 bases, J lost 0 bases, and 20 bases lay in between. CDR1 is SGHDN, CDR2 FVKESK, per germline. As DNA, the CDR3 is TGTGCCAGCAGCCCCCCACAGCCGAGCCAAACTAGCACAGATACGCAGTATTTT. It specifies CASSPPQPSQTSTDTQYF.

The chain carries TRBV5-5 and TRBJ2-1; D ambiguous. The germline V gene encodes CDR1 SGHKS and CDR2 YYEKEE (reference sequence). V was shortened by 0 bases and J by 1 base, with 8 bases between the two germline ends. The CDR3 runs 15 residues. The CDR3 nucleotides read TGTGCCAGCAGCTTGGGACTTTGGTCCTACAATGAGCAGTTCTTC. It yields the protein CASSLGLWSYNEQFF.

The chain recombines TRBV2 with TRBJ2-1, with TRBD2 identical over 14 bases. CDR1 and CDR2 from the germline V gene are SNHLY and FYNNEI. Trimming cost V 6 bases and J 4 bases; bases outside gene matches: 5. The CDR3 extends over 16 amino acids. The CDR3 nucleotides read TGTGCCAGCAGGGGACTAGCGGGGGAAAATTACAATGAGCAGTTCTTC. Translation gives CASRGLAGENYNEQFF.

This chain links TRBV7-9 with TRBJ2-7, with D perhaps TRBD1 (5 bases). CDR3 length: 11 residues. The V gene's germline CDR1 is SEHNR and CDR2 FQNEAQ (reference sequence). The V end was cut by 5 bases, the J end by 6 bases, with 8 bases between. In DNA form, the CDR3 reads TGTGCCAGCAGCACGCAGGGCGAGCAGTACTTC. Residues: CASSTQGEQYF.

V and J are TRBV6-5 and TRBJ1-2, with no clear D. The CDR3 is made up of 13 amino acids. Looked up from germline, CDR1 is MNHEY and CDR2 is SVGAGI. V was shortened by 2 bases and J by 0 bases, with 4 bases between the two germline ends. The CDR3: CASSYGANYGYTF. The CDR3 DNA sequence: TGTGCCAGCAGTTACGGGGCTAACTATGGCTACACCTTC.

The V and J genes are TRBV25-1 and TRBJ1-1; the D is unclear. V was clipped by 4 bases and J by 2 bases, with 11 bases between them. CDR1 and CDR2 from the germline V gene are MGHDK and SYGVNS. This CDR3 is built from 14 residues. In nucleotides, the CDR3 is TGTGCCAGCAGTGCAAAAGGCGACAACACTGAAGCTTTCTTT. It translates to CASSAKGDNTEAFF.

This chain connects TRBV6-4 to TRBJ2-1; 7 bases are shared with TRBD2. Germline values: CDR1 MRHNA, CDR2 SNTAGT. Trimming took 6 bases from V and 2 from J; bases not matched to a gene: 10. This CDR3 has 16 amino acids. The CDR3 here is CASSPEGAGAYNEQFF. DNA of the CDR3: TGTGCCAGCAGCCCGGAAGGTGCGGGAGCCTACAATGAGCAGTTCTTC.

The chain joins TRBV7-3 to TRBJ2-5; D call uncertain. Trimming removed 1 base from V and 3 bases from J, with 6 bases in between. Germline CDR1 reads SGHTA; CDR2 reads FQGTGA. This CDR3 is built from 13 residues. The CDR3 DNA follows: TGTGCCAGCAGCTTAAATTGGAAAGAGACCCAGTACTTC. It yields the protein CASSLNWKETQYF. Supplemented by reference TRBV7-3 and TRBJ2-5, the full variable domain reads GAGVSQTPSNKVTEKGKYVELRCDPISGHTALYWYRQSLGQGPEFLIYFQGTGAADDSGLPNDRFFAVRPEGSVSTLKIQRTERGDSAVYLCASSLNWKETQYFGPGTRLLVL.

The chain is built from TRBV5-1 and TRBJ1-5, with TRBD1 as a possible D gene (6 bases). The germline gives CDR1 SGHRS, CDR2 YFSETQ. This CDR3 spans 15 amino acids. The V end was cut by 0 bases, the J end by 0 bases, with 7 bases between. The CDR3 nucleotides read TGCGCCAGCAGCTTGGAGGGACATAGCAATCAGCCCCAGCATTTT. It is translated as CASSLEGHSNQPQHF.

V usage is TRBV5-4 and J usage is TRBJ2-5; D remains unclear. The germline V gene encodes CDR1 SGHNT and CDR2 YYREEE (reference sequence). The CDR3 is 13 residues long. Deletions cut 5 bases from V and 2 bases from J, with 10 bases between. The CDR3: CASSPGLQETQYF. The CDR3 DNA reads as TGTGCCAGCAGTCCGGGCCTTCAAGAGACCCAGTACTTC.

The rearrangement uses TRBV5-1 and TRBJ2-7, with 14 nucleotides matching TRBD2. Germline trimming cut 3 bases from V and 6 bases from J; bases unmatched to any gene: 8. This CDR3 region has 16 residues. Germline V CDR1 and CDR2: SGHRS, YFSETQ. Here the CDR3 DNA reads TGCGCCAGCAGCTACGGGGGACTAGCGGGAGAGGGCGAGCAGTACTTC. This gives the protein CASSYGGLAGEGEQYF.

The rearrangement uses TRBV7-9 and TRBJ2-3, with TRBD2 matching 10 bases. Germline assignment: CDR1 SEHNR and CDR2 FQNEAQ (reference sequence). CDR3 length equals 15 residues. Trimming took 4 bases from V and 4 from J; bases not matched to a gene: 5. CDR3 in DNA: TGTGCCAGCAGCTCCACTAGCGGGGTTCCAGATACGCAGTATTTT. Amino acid sequence: CASSSTSGVPDTQYF.

The chain employs TRBV23-1 and TRBJ2-5; 9 positions agree with TRBD1. The assigned J gene may be wrong: the sequence end matches TRBJ2-7 better. TRBV23-1 is reported as an ORF; its role is uncertain. The CDR3 length is 14 residues. The CDR3 coding sequence is TGCGCCAGCAGTCAGCCGGGACAGGGCTACGAGCAGTACTTC. Protein product: CASSQPGQGYEQYF.

The V call is TRBV9, the J call TRBJ2-1, with D unclear. Germline CDR1 is SGDLS and CDR2 is YYNGEE. CDR3 length: 11 residues. Trimming cost V 0 bases and J 8 bases, with 3 bases left between them. CDR3 amino acids: CASSVAHEQFF. CDR3 DNA sequence: TGTGCCAGCAGCGTAGCACATGAGCAGTTCTTC.

The chain employs TRBV7-2 and TRBJ2-1; 8 nucleotides line up with TRBD2. With V trimmed by 4 bases and J by 6 bases, 8 bases remained unmatched. CDR3 length: 15 residues. Germline V gene lookup returns CDR1 SGHTA and CDR2 FQGNSA. The CDR3 DNA reads TGTGCCAGCAGCTATATCACCGGGACTAGCAATGAGCAGTTCTTC. It yields the protein CASSYITGTSNEQFF.